A selection of T cell receptor beta chains follows, all from one sample in a study of CD8+ T cells in alopecia areata. The method was immunoSEQ multiplex PCR; TCRdb's version includes in-frame clones alone and lacks a portion of them. The data contain 160,000 or so clones, 67% of them singletons. The sequenced sample was CD8+ T cells sorted from blood, obtained at week 0. These receptor sequences come from a human donor with alopecia areata. Both conserved end residues are part of each CDR3. The D gene is left open where the match is weak. Size is omitted from some rows. Given values are once, few, many or a class for expanded clones.

D: TRBD1
V: TRBV29-1
J: TRBJ1-2
size: NA
CDR3: CSVVVTGAGGYTF
DNA: TGCAGCGTTGTAGTCACAGGGGCGGGTGGCTACACCTTC

D: TRBD1
V: TRBV5-1
J: TRBJ1-2
size: NA
CDR3: CATDWTGTPVGTF
DNA: TGCGCCACCGACTGGACAGGGACCCCAGTCGGGACCTTC

D: NA
V: TRBV19
J: TRBJ2-7
size: few
CDR3: CASSIGGLEQYF
DNA: TGTGCCAGTAGTATAGGAGGTCTCGAGCAGTACTTC

D: TRBD2
V: TRBV11-2
J: TRBJ2-1
size: NA
CDR3: CASSFSGAEQFF
DNA: TGTGCCAGCAGCTTTAGCGGGGCTGAGCAGTTCTTC

D: TRBD1
V: TRBV27
J: TRBJ1-2
size: NA
CDR3: CASSPRGLGYTF
DNA: TGTGCCAGCAGTCCCAGGGGGCTGGGCTACACCTTC

D: NA
V: TRBV30
J: TRBJ2-7
size: NA
CDR3: CAWGQSYEQYF
DNA: TGTGCCTGGGGACAGTCCTACGAGCAGTACTTC

D: NA
V: TRBV7-2
J: TRBJ1-1
size: few
CDR3: CASSPWTVKNTEAFF
DNA: TGTGCCAGCAGCCCCTGGACAGTTAAGAACACTGAAGCTTTCTTT

D: NA
V: TRBV7-9
J: TRBJ2-1
size: few
CDR3: CASRQGFEQFF
DNA: TGTGCCAGCAGACAGGGATTTGAGCAGTTCTTC

D: NA
V: TRBV9
J: TRBJ2-5
size: few
CDR3: CASSVDLGGFETQYF
DNA: TGTGCCAGCAGCGTAGATTTGGGGGGCTTCGAGACCCAGTACTTC

D: NA
V: TRBV7-6
J: TRBJ1-2
size: NA
CDR3: CASSPGGGYGYTF
DNA: TGTGCCAGCAGCCCCGGGGGTGGCTATGGCTACACCTTC

D: TRBD1
V: TRBV7-9
J: TRBJ2-5
size: NA
CDR3: CASSFRGRGETQYF
DNA: TGTGCCAGCAGCTTTAGGGGGCGTGGGGAGACCCAGTACTTC

D: NA
V: TRBV27
J: TRBJ2-1
size: few
CDR3: CASSTSSEQFF
DNA: TGTGCCAGCAGTACTTCTAGTGAGCAGTTCTTC

D: NA
V: TRBV18
J: TRBJ1-1
size: NA
CDR3: CASSRTSLEASNTEAFF
DNA: TGTGCCAGCTCACGGACGAGCTTGGAAGCATCGAACACTGAAGCTTTCTTT

D: TRBD2
V: TRBV4-1
J: TRBJ2-1
size: NA
CDR3: CASSQERGGMDEQFF
DNA: TGCGCCAGCAGCCAAGAACGCGGGGGGATGGATGAGCAGTTCTTC

D: TRBD1
V: TRBV2
J: TRBJ1-1
size: NA
CDR3: CASRVQGAVNTEAFF
DNA: TGTGCCAGCAGGGTACAGGGGGCGGTGAACACTGAAGCTTTCTTT

D: NA
V: TRBV29-1
J: TRBJ1-2
size: NA
CDR3: CSVPTQQGLFTF
DNA: TGCAGCGTCCCCACCCAACAGGGATTGTTCACCTTC

D: NA
V: TRBV30
J: TRBJ1-2
size: few
CDR3: CASRVVYGYTF
DNA: TGTGCCTCCCGGGTCGTCTATGGCTACACCTTC

D: TRBD2
V: TRBV6-5
J: TRBJ2-3
size: NA
CDR3: CASSYGGDAGREF
DNA: TGTGCCAGCAGTTACGGGGGGGATGCGGGCCGGGAGTTT

D: TRBD1
V: TRBV7-9
J: TRBJ2-3
size: NA
CDR3: CASSLRDRGDTQYF
DNA: TGTGCCAGCAGCCTCCGGGACAGGGGGGATACGCAGTATTTT

D: NA
V: TRBV5-1
J: TRBJ1-4
size: NA
CDR3: CASSLTSEDGEKLFF
DNA: TGCGCCAGCAGCCTGACGTCAGAGGATGGTGAAAAACTGTTTTTT

D: NA
V: TRBV5-6
J: TRBJ1-6
size: NA
CDR3: CASSFYGFPNQYNSPLHF
DNA: TGTGCCAGCAGCTTTTATGGGTTTCCGAACCAATATAATTCACCCCTCCACTTT

D: TRBD2
V: TRBV11-2
J: TRBJ2-1
size: NA
CDR3: CASSGSGLAGFNEQFF
DNA: TGTGCCAGCAGCGGCTCGGGACTAGCGGGGTTCAATGAGCAGTTCTTC

D: TRBD1
V: TRBV10-3
J: TRBJ2-2
size: few
CDR3: CAIRGQGAPGTGELFF
DNA: TGTGCCATCAGAGGACAGGGGGCGCCGGGCACCGGGGAGCTGTTTTTT

D: NA
V: TRBV7-9
J: TRBJ1-1
size: NA
CDR3: CASSFEGAEAFF
DNA: TGTGCCAGCAGCTTCGAGGGGGCTGAAGCTTTCTTT

D: NA
V: TRBV30
J: TRBJ1-4
size: NA
CDR3: CAWSIENEKLFF
DNA: TGTGCCTGGAGTATTGAGAATGAAAAACTGTTTTTT

D: TRBD1
V: TRBV4-1
J: TRBJ2-5
size: few
CDR3: CASSQTGALETQYF
DNA: TGCGCCAGCAGCCAGACAGGGGCCCTTGAGACCCAGTACTTC

D: TRBD1
V: TRBV13
J: TRBJ2-7
size: NA
CDR3: CASSGTMGQGPYEQYF
DNA: TGTGCCAGCAGCGGAACGATGGGACAGGGGCCCTACGAGCAGTACTTC

D: NA
V: TRBV19
J: TRBJ1-2
size: NA
CDR3: CASIRQERGSYGYTF
DNA: TGTGCCAGTATCCGGCAGGAAAGGGGTTCCTATGGCTACACCTTC

D: NA
V: TRBV29-1
J: TRBJ1-2
size: NA
CDR3: CSVEQGEGYGYTF
DNA: TGCAGCGTTGAACAGGGAGAAGGATATGGCTACACCTTC

D: NA
V: TRBV30
J: TRBJ2-5
size: NA
CDR3: CAWNGGGETQYF
DNA: TGTGCCTGGAACGGGGGCGGGGAGACCCAGTACTTC

D: NA
V: TRBV29-1
J: TRBJ2-3
size: few
CDR3: CSVPADTQYF
DNA: TGCAGCGTCCCCGCAGATACGCAGTATTTT

D: NA
V: TRBV13
J: TRBJ2-7
size: NA
CDR3: CASSFRAKSYEQYF
DNA: TGTGCCAGCAGCTTTCGGGCGAAATCCTACGAGCAGTACTTC